This T cell receptor (beta chain) was sequenced in a study of cytomegalovirus exposure and HLA in healthy donors. Germline-derived CDR1 and CDR2 are MRHNA and SNTAGT. V lost 3 bases and J lost 7; bases outside the gene matches: 5. There are 14 residues in the CDR3. Notes on the study in general: Per a later analysis, 16,951 TCR beta sequences showed association with HLA alleles at 0.05 false discovery rate. A few V segments could not be told apart, such as TRBV6-2 and TRBV6-3, and were left out.

A few counts support this clone. Antigen unknown. Vbeta (60) and Jbeta (13) primers were used in the PCR. Assay: immunoSEQ multiplex PCR; the TCRdb copy retains only in-frame clones and omits some. The data hold around 94,000 clones, with about 77% observed a single time. The rearrangement links TRBV6-4 to TRBJ2-1; 8 positions match TRBD2. Sequenced input: PBMCs. This receptor was obtained from a male donor in good health and CMV-seropositive. Here the CDR3 reads CASSEAGDGNEQFF. The CDR3 nucleotides are TGTGCCAGCAGTGAAGCGGGGGATGGGAATGAGCAGTTCTTC.